This TCR beta chain was documented in a study of blood T cell repertoires in COVID-19 (dated by TCRdb to the early 2020s). Study-wide context: Collaborator samples came from the United States, Italy and Spain and covered acute and convalescent phases of COVID-19. The prospective study material was composed of cDNA or gDNA derived from T cells, B-cell-depleted T cells, or PBMCs. Subjects who had been exposed to COVID-19, were actively infected with it, or had recovered from it provided the deeply sampled blood TCRbeta repertoires that made up the dataset. A freely available public database, intended as a resource for researchers studying the immune response to SARS-CoV-2, is where the repertoires were released. Samples came from the ongoing ImmuneRACE study (first 160 participants) plus 1,254 subjects from 6 global collaborators. The sample metadata nearly always contained a de-identified subject ID, COVID-19 status, age in years and sex. Where HLA class I and class II types were available, the types were taken from metadata supplied by the sample provider, not from assay-based typing. The full study reports these points: How much clinical and demographic metadata was included differed by source and by participant, and the metadata was provided uncurated.

Sequences SGHKS (CDR1) and YYEKEE (CDR2) are obtained from the germline V gene (reference sequence). V drops 2 bases and J drops 7 bases, leaving 16 bases in between. The CDR3 goes from the cysteine to the phenylalanine over 15 residues. CDR3 DNA only is kept here, 45 bases in frame from base 1. The immunoSEQ Assay, a bias-controlled multiplex PCR, was used to amplify TCRbeta CDR3 regions from genomic DNA. In the original analysis: Within the assay, amplification of reference gene primers was used to estimate how many nucleated cells each sample contained. To quantify the absolute abundance of each unique TCRbeta CDR3 rearrangement, sequence reads were collapsed and filtered. For each sample, productive Simpson clonality was calculated as the square root of Simpson's diversity index across productive rearrangements. This immuneACCESS table, as held by TCRdb, lists in-frame sequences with V and J called but not all clones. Of the missing ones, under half trace to an unresolved V gene in checked studies; the others have no known cause. V and J calls plus clone size are reproduced from that table; the DNA served to infer D and trimming. The sample records 200,000 to 300,000 clones, about nine tenths of which are singletons. The ten top clones hold approximately 0.8% of the sample.

This clone was found a few times. Its antigen has not been determined. Per-nucleotide qualities are absent, and no much larger clonotype sits a single base away. At one collaborating source in Seattle, patients were enrolled during active infection and were followed longitudinally through the course of disease. Whole blood was collected in K2EDTA tubes by collaborating institutions according to the institutions' own protocols. Collaborator samples were shipped for TCRbeta analysis as frozen whole blood, isolated PBMCs, or DNA extracted from either sample type. The sample comprised peripheral blood. This chain joins TRBV5-5 to TRBJ2-1; matching of 5 bases hints at TRBD1 as the D gene. This clonotype was sampled from a young man with COVID-19, enrolled during active disease. The CDR3 region: CASSLQVYEPNEQFF. The nucleotide sequence is given as TGTGCCAGCAGCTTACAGGTTTACGAACCTAATGAGCAGTTCTTC.